This T cell receptor beta chain was sequenced for a study of spatial heterogeneity in lung cancer (dated by TCRdb to the late 2010s). About the full investigation: More beta-chain than alpha-chain transcripts were consistently detected, likely reflecting higher beta-chain transcript abundance. TCR alpha and beta repertoires were quantitatively compared across multiple tumor regions, matched nontumor lung and blood in non-small cell lung cancer. In the raw uncorrected reads, each unique combination of TCR and UMI appeared more than ten times on average. The study linked features of the TCR repertoire to counts of nonsynonymous mutations, which were determined by whole-exome sequencing of tumor tissue. At surgery, 200 to 250 tumor regions, 64 matched nontumor lung samples and 45 to 60 PBMC samples were TCR-sequenced for both alpha and beta chains.

The receptor library was made with 5' RACE. Reads for this sample came from a NextSeq 500. In the TCR library protocol, a unique molecular identifier was attached to each TCR cDNA molecule so that PCR and sequencing errors could be corrected. As for how the authors treated the data: TCR identification, UMI-based error correction and CDR3 extraction were all carried out with Decombinator tools. TCRs above a frequency of 2 per 1,000, corresponding to the top 1% of the tumor frequency distribution, were defined as expanded. Each repertoire was subsampled 100 times to 5,000 TCRs, after which Renyi diversity was computed with the R vegan package. To build CDR3 similarity networks, amino acid triplet string-kernel similarity was used, and CDR3s were connected when their pairwise similarity was above 0.82. TCRdb handled the public reads itself, with Q25 trimming in fastp and clone calling in MiXCR, and kept productive beta chains. Identical CDR3 proteins give one entry, which carries the most common genes and DNA. TCRdb's processing, not the authors', yielded these V and J calls. In all, the sample holds around 10,000 distinct CDR3 sequences, and roughly 3.6% of those were seen once. Of the sample, approximately 55% falls within the top ten clones.

Paper-wide results and their limitations: Ubiquitous expanded tumor TCRs were detected in blood more often at tumor resection than at routine follow-up. Confirming at a functional level the hypothesis that regional TCRs recognize regional mutations was considered to require additional single-cell paired TCR alpha and beta sequencing.

The CDR3 runs 11 amino acids, cysteine and phenylalanine included. Only CDR3 DNA remains: 33 bases, in frame from the first base. CDR1 and CDR2, looked up from the germline V gene, are SGHRS and YFSETQ. V sheds 5 bases and J sheds 0 bases, leaving 3 bases between their ends. The sample's time point label is to be understood as: sample taken at primary tumor resection. Donors were 65 to 85 patients with early-stage, untreated non-small cell lung cancer from the lung TRACERx cohort. Without any cell sorting, TCR sequencing was performed on whole RNA extracted either from tumor and nontumor lung tissue or from cryopreserved PBMC samples. Only patients for whom sufficient RNA was available from at least two tumor regions were selected for TCR sequencing. Ten or more counts support this clonotype. Its antigen remains unidentified. No much larger clonotype is one base removed from it; base qualities were not supplied.

The sequence was obtained from a female donor with early-stage non-small cell lung cancer. Sequences were derived from PBMCs, sampled at surgery. The V gene is TRBV5-1 and the J gene is TRBJ2-7; confidence is insufficient to name the D gene. The DNA sequence is as follows: TGCGCCAGCAGTTCCTCCTACGAGCAGTACTTC. It translates to CASSSSYEQYF.